The present TCR beta chain was sequenced within a study of tumor-infiltrating lymphocytes in primary liver carcinoma. Study summary: The tumors ranged from roughly 4 to 10 cm across and fell within stage T1-T3 N0M0.

Per the germline V gene, CDR1 is GTSNPN and CDR2 is SVGIG (reference sequence). V was cut by 3 bases and J by 5 bases, with 22 bases left in between. The CDR3 totals 16 residues. The authors made TCR beta cDNA from about 500 ng total RNA with a constant-region primer. Slightly modified ARM-PCR with three nested multiplex PCR rounds yielded TCR beta libraries. For around 9 cycles apiece, the opening two PCR rounds ran with TRBV1-TRBV30 forward primers and a C-beta reverse primer. TCRdb recomputed calls from the multiplex PCR reads with MiXCR, one row per CDR3 protein. The sample comprises about 120,000 distinct CDR3 sequences, nearly 70% of which are singletons, and about 8% rests with the top ten. Extraction of RNA together with DNA used about 17-31 mg of unsorted bulk tissue.

The sequenced material came from tumor-adjacent normal liver tissue. This clonotype was sampled from a woman in her sixties or seventies with primary liver carcinoma and hepatitis B virus infection. The rearrangement joins TRBV30 to TRBJ1-1, with a possible D match to TRBD1 (5 bases). CDR3 DNA sequence: TGTGCCTGGAGGTCCTCGGGACGGGGGTCGCGGACTGAAGCTTTCTTT. It codes for CAWRSSGRGSRTEAFF.